This T cell receptor beta chain was retrieved from a study of beta chain features in type 1 diabetes. Only one count was recorded for this clone. Antigen unknown. A junction end diverges from the germline sequence, so it may reflect a read error. Germline V gene sequence: CDR1 SSHAT, CDR2 FNYEAQ (reference sequence). CDR3 length: 14 residues. Regarding the study as a whole: With patients and controls alike, PCR might favor shorter templates to an equal degree.

The investigators reverse transcribed all of the isolated RNA, so they sequenced expressed TCRB transcripts. Sequencing used immunoSEQ multiplex PCR; TCRdb keeps in-frame clones, though not all of them. The repertoire consists of about 150,000 clones, with 9% to 10% occurring once and the leading ten covering about 2.5%. What was sequenced was central memory CD4+ T cells from blood. The clonotype originates from a woman aged 18-35 years in good health. The V call is TRBV7-7, the J call TRBJ2-1; TRBD1 matches 8 bases. CDR3 sequence reads: CASSLASGGYEQFF. CDR3 DNA: TGTGCTAGCAGCTTAGCTTCAGGGGGCTATGAGCAGTTCTTC.